This passage covers 16 T cell receptor beta chains from one sample sequenced in a study of graft-versus-host responses after intestinal transplantation. Lamina propria and intraepithelial lymphocytes were released by processing graft tissue. Sequencing used immunoSEQ multiplex PCR; TCRdb keeps in-frame clones, though not all of them. The sample carries roughly 4,800 clones, roughly 87% recorded once. Sequencing was performed on ileum tissue, taken 156 days after intestinal transplant. All receptors derive from a human patient who received an intestinal transplant, so some T cells may come from the graft donor.

This clone was seen only once. The chain couples TRBV15 to TRBJ2-2; D ambiguous. The CDR3 loop spans 13 amino acids. Germline-derived CDR1 and CDR2 are LNHNV and YYDKDF (reference sequence). Between the trimmed V and J ends, which lost 2 bases and 0 bases, there was a span of 1 base. CDR3 sequence: CATSRPNTGELFF. Here the CDR3 DNA reads TGTGCCACCAGCAGACCGAACACCGGGGAGCTGTTTTTT.

J is TRBJ1-1 and V is TRBV6-1, with unresolved D. Germline CDR1 reads MNHNS; CDR2 reads SASEGT. The V end was cut by 1 base, the J end by 7 bases, with 10 bases between. This CDR3 comprises 13 residues. DNA for the CDR3: TGTGCCAGCAGTGAAGTCCTTACTTTTGAAGCTTTCTTT. This sequence encodes CASSEVLTFEAFF.

Details on this clone: A junction boundary mismatches the germline segment, possibly from a read error. The chain is built from TRBV2 and TRBJ2-6; a weak D match, TRBD1 (5 bases). This CDR3 is 18 amino acids long. Germline V gene sequence: CDR1 SNHLY, CDR2 FYNNEI. Written as DNA, the CDR3 is TGTGCCAGCACTGAAGACAGAACCGTTGGTTCTGGGGCCAACGTCCTGACTTTC. It yields the protein CASTEDRTVGSGANVLTF.

The genes are TRBV7-2 and TRBJ2-5, with D tentatively TRBD1 (6 bases). The CDR3 has 14 residues. Germline CDR1 and CDR2: SGHTA and FQGNSA. V lost 2 bases and J lost 4, with 11 bases in between. CDR3 protein: CASSLLSQGETQYF. The DNA for the CDR3 is TGTGCCAGCAGCTTACTCTCACAGGGAGAGACCCAGTACTTC.

This clone counts as large. DNA of the CDR3: TGTGCCACCAGCAGAGATAAGGGCAGCTCCTACGAGCAGTACTTC. Protein sequence: CATSRDKGSSYEQYF. The V call is TRBV15, the J call TRBJ2-7; D remains unclear. The ends were cut back, 0 bases at V and 0 bases at J, with 9 bases in the middle. Per germline, CDR1 LNHNV and CDR2 YYDKDF (reference sequence). The CDR3 consists of 15 residues.

This chain links TRBV18 with TRBJ1-3, with D unclear. Germline CDR1 KGHSH, CDR2 LQKENI. With 5 bases removed from V and 2 bases from J, the gap between germline ends came to 10 bases. CDR3 size: 14 residues. As DNA, the CDR3 is TGTGCCAGCTCAACCCAGGAGACTGGAAACACCATATATTTT. Translated, it gives CASSTQETGNTIYF.

This clone turned up a few times. The chain links TRBV28 to TRBJ1-2, with a possible D match to TRBD1 (5 bases). The germline V gene has CDR1 MDHEN and CDR2 SYDVKM. The CDR3 length is 12 residues. V gave up 7 bases and J gave up 8 bases, with 14 bases separating them. The CDR3 DNA reads as TGTGCCAGCAATATGGCCGGGGCCGGCTACACCTTC. Its translation is CASNMAGAGYTF.

The chain carries TRBV5-1 and TRBJ2-1; the D is unclear. This CDR3 region has 12 residues. Germline loops: CDR1 SGHRS, CDR2 YFSETQ. The V and J ends lost 0 bases and 9 bases respectively, with 7 bases between them. This CDR3 reads CASSLEFGEQFF. CDR3 DNA sequence: TGCGCCAGCAGCTTGGAATTCGGTGAGCAGTTCTTC.

The chain combines TRBV25-1 with TRBJ1-6; D is unresolved. CDR1 is MGHDK, CDR2 SYGVNS, per germline. The CDR3 is 14 residues long. V was trimmed by 4 bases and J by 4 bases, leaving 8 bases between them. This chain's CDR3 is CASSAGDYNSPLHF. The CDR3 DNA reads TGTGCCAGCAGTGCGGGTGATTATAATTCACCCCTCCACTTT.

The V and J genes are TRBV28 and TRBJ2-7, with D tentatively TRBD1 or TRBD2 (5 bases each). Trimming took 2 bases from V and 0 from J, leaving 20 bases between them. CDR1 and CDR2 from the germline V gene are MDHEN and SYDVKM. CDR3 size: 18 residues. The DNA of the CDR3 is TGTGCCAGCAGTTTACTCCCCACGGCAGGGAGTTCCTCCTACGAGCAGTACTTC. As protein: CASSLLPTAGSSSYEQYF.

The CDR3 loop reads CASRLTGGAGEKLFF. In nucleotides, the CDR3 is TGCGCCAGCAGACTGACAGGGGGCGCGGGTGAAAAACTGTTTTTT. V is TRBV10-2 and J is TRBJ1-4; 10 bases agree with TRBD1. J gave up 7 bases and V 6 bases, and 8 bases lay outside the gene matches. This CDR3 is 15 amino acids long. The V gene's germline CDR1 is WSHSY and CDR2 SAAADI.

The V gene is TRBV6-6, the J gene TRBJ1-1; no clear D. The CDR3 is 14 amino acids. V shed 0 bases and J shed 6 bases, with 11 bases lying between them. Germline V gene sequence: CDR1 MNHNY, CDR2 SVGAGI (reference sequence). DNA of the CDR3: TGTGCCAGCAGTTACTCGAGCTCTACGGCTGAAGCTTTCTTT. Amino acid sequence: CASSYSSSTAEAFF.

The V gene is TRBV6-5, the J gene TRBJ2-5; 10 nucleotides match TRBD2. This CDR3 spans 16 amino acids. Germline trimming cut 1 base from V and 2 bases from J; bases unmatched to any gene: 4. CDR1 is MNHEY, CDR2 SVGAGI, per germline. CDR3 bases: TGTGCCAGCAGTTACTTCGGACTAGCGGTACAAGAGACCCAGTACTTC. Amino acid sequence: CASSYFGLAVQETQYF.

CDR3 protein: CASSTDQRYYNEQFF. CDR3 DNA: TGTGCCAGCAGTACGGATCAAAGGTACTACAATGAGCAGTTCTTC. The V gene is TRBV6-5, the J gene TRBJ2-1; D remains unclear. The V end was cut by 5 bases, the J end by 3 bases, with 14 bases between. Germline values: CDR1 MNHEY, CDR2 SVGAGI. This CDR3 has 15 residues.

The gene calls are TRBV10-1 and TRBJ2-7; tentatively, D is TRBD1 (6 bases). Trimming removed 5 bases from V and 4 bases from J, with 12 bases in between. Germline V gene sequence: CDR1 WNHNN, CDR2 SYGVQD (reference sequence). The CDR3 sequence is 13 residues long. CDR3 residues: CASSPETGYEQYF. CDR3 nucleotides: TGCGCCAGCAGTCCCGAAACAGGGTACGAGCAGTACTTC.

The chain has TRBV19 and TRBJ2-7, with 7 bases aligning to TRBD2. The germline CDR1 and CDR2 sequences are LNHDA and SQIVND (reference sequence). CDR3 length: 15 amino acids. V lost 3 bases to trimming and J lost 3 bases; unmatched junction nucleotides: 8. This CDR3 is CASSIPGGGNYEQYF. The DNA of the CDR3 is TGTGCCAGTAGTATTCCGGGCGGGGGAAACTACGAGCAGTACTTC.